Below are 13 T cell receptor beta chains sequenced from a single sample in a study of human T cells and chemical hapten exposure. MiXCR was run by TCRdb on the RACE reads, yielding one entry per CDR3 protein. Of about 380,000 distinct CDR3 sequences listed, 4.5% to 5.5% are singletons. Sample time point: pre-sensitization, week 0. The treatment is: therapeutic diphenylcyclopropenone sensitization with weekly scalp DPC. The starting material was whole blood, obtained in connection with sensitization to the hapten diphenylcyclopropenone (DPC). The receptors here all came from a woman aged 45-65 years with alopecia areata. Some clones in this sample may be carry-over from other donors' samples.

This clonotype was detected ten times or more. The gene calls are TRBV7-9 and TRBJ2-7; possibly TRBD1 or TRBD2 for D (5 bases each). The CDR3 sequence is 12 residues long. CDR1 SEHNR and CDR2 FQNEAQ come from the germline V gene (reference sequence). V lost 4 bases, J lost 6 bases, and 10 bases lay in between. CDR3 sequence: CASSSAGAEQYF. CDR3 nucleotide sequence: TGTGCCAGCAGCTCAGCCGGGGCCGAGCAGTACTTC.

This clonotype was picked up many times. The rearrangement joins TRBV29-1 to TRBJ1-1, with 7 bases identical to TRBD1. The V gene's germline CDR1 is SQVTM and CDR2 ANQGSEA. CDR3 length equals 13 residues. Trimming took 7 bases from V and 1 from J; bases not matched to a gene: 6. CDR3: CSGDRAPNTEAFF. The CDR3 DNA follows: TGCAGCGGTGACAGGGCCCCGAACACTGAAGCTTTCTTT. The full variable domain, rest sourced from reference TRBV29-1 and TRBJ1-1, is SAVISQKPSRDICQRGTSLTIQCQVDSQVTMMFWYRQQPGQSLTLIATANQGSEATYESGFVIDKFPISRPNLTFSTLTVSNMSPEDSSIYLCSGDRAPNTEAFFGQGTRLTVV.

The table lists this clonotype with many counts. The chain employs TRBV29-1 and TRBJ2-3, with unresolved D. Germline assignment: CDR1 SQVTM and CDR2 ANQGSEA. V was shortened by 1 base and J by 3 bases, with 8 bases between the two germline ends. The CDR3 contains 13 residues. CDR3: CSVEGRITDTQYF. CDR3 DNA: TGCAGCGTTGAAGGACGGATAACAGATACGCAGTATTTT.

Only a few counts were recorded for this clonotype. V usage is TRBV3-1 and J usage is TRBJ2-7; no reliable D call. CDR1 and CDR2 (germline): LGHDT, YNNKEL (reference sequence). CDR3 length: 12 residues. Trimming took 0 bases from V and 9 from J, leaving 9 bases between them. The CDR3 region has the DNA TGTGCCAGCAGCCAAGATAGGGCACGGCAGTACTTC. Its protein is CASSQDRARQYF.

In its sample, this clonotype was seen many times. The chain has TRBV5-8 and TRBJ2-1, with D perhaps being TRBD1 or TRBD2 (5 bases each). Trimming shortened V by 0 bases and J by 2 bases, and 21 bases separated the two germline ends. Germline V gene lookup returns CDR1 SGHTS and CDR2 YDEGEE. The CDR3 has 19 residues. In DNA, the CDR3 is TGTGCCAGCAGCTTGGGGGGCCTAGTAGCGCCACCCCCCTACAATGAGCAGTTCTTC. It codes for CASSLGGLVAPPPYNEQFF.

This clonotype was found once. The rearrangement links TRBV11-2 to TRBJ2-3; D not certain. Trimming left V 1 base short and J 2 bases short, with 10 bases between. The CDR3 is made up of 15 amino acids. Germline-derived CDR1 and CDR2 are SGHAT and FQNNGV. The CDR3 reads CASSLAPQDTDTQYF. CDR3 sequence (DNA): TGTGCCAGCAGCTTAGCCCCCCAGGACACAGATACGCAGTATTTT.

A few counts support this clonotype. J is TRBJ1-5 and V is TRBV27; no definite D call. CDR1 MNHEY and CDR2 SMNVEV come from the germline V gene (reference sequence). This CDR3 contains 16 residues. Deletions cut 1 base from V and 2 bases from J, with 12 bases between. Here the CDR3 reads CASSLFSGSGNQPQHF. CDR3 nucleotide sequence: TGTGCCAGCAGTTTATTTTCGGGTTCCGGCAATCAGCCCCAGCATTTT.

V is TRBV12-3 or TRBV12-4 and J is TRBJ2-1, with a weak D call TRBD2 (5 bases). The V gene lost 4 bases and the J gene lost 13 bases, with 17 bases spanning the gap. CDR3 size: 13 residues. DNA of the CDR3: TGTGCCAGCAGTTCCCAACTACTAGGCCCCCAGTTCTTC. The encoded protein is CASSSQLLGPQFF.

V gene TRBV10-3 combines with J gene TRBJ1-1; D is possibly TRBD1 (6 bases). Germline V gene lookup returns CDR1 ENHRY and CDR2 SYGVKD. The CDR3 runs to 14 residues. Trimming shortened V by 3 bases and J by 5 bases, and 13 bases separated the two germline ends. The chain's CDR3 is CAISDRGGLTEAFF. The DNA of the CDR3 is TGTGCCATCAGTGATAGGGGGGGTTTGACTGAAGCTTTCTTT.

This clonotype was recorded at least ten times. The rearrangement links TRBV14 to TRBJ2-5; no clear D gene. This CDR3 contains 15 residues. Germline assignment: CDR1 SGHDN and CDR2 FVKESK. Trimming stripped 4 bases from V and 1 base from J, with 13 bases between. CDR3 protein: CASSPRRTLQETQYF. CDR3 bases: TGTGCCAGCAGCCCCCGACGGACCCTCCAAGAGACCCAGTACTTC.

Only a few counts were recorded for this clonotype. The genes are TRBV5-8 and TRBJ1-1; no firm D call. V dropped 4 bases and J dropped 2 bases, with 12 bases sitting between them. The CDR3 runs to 14 residues. Germline V gene data show CDR1 as SGHTS and CDR2 as YDEGEE. The CDR3 coding sequence is TGTGCCAGCAGCCGATCGACCGTAAACACTGAAGCTTTCTTT. Its protein product is CASSRSTVNTEAFF. Looking up the rest from reference TRBV5-8 and TRBJ1-1 gives the full variable domain: EAGVTQSPTHLIKTRGQQATLRCSPISGHTSVYWYQQALGLGLQFLLWYDEGEERNRGNFPPRFSGRQFPNYSSELNVNALELEDSALYLCASSRSTVNTEAFFGQGTRLTVV.

This clonotype was seen a handful of times. The chain joins TRBV6-6 to TRBJ2-3; D gene uncertain. Germline-derived CDR1 and CDR2 are MNHNY and SVGAGI (reference sequence). The CDR3 loop spans 12 amino acids. With 5 bases removed from V and 6 bases from J, the gap between germline ends came to 9 bases. CDR3 coding DNA: TGTGCCAGCAGTCCCGGAGATGATACGCAGTATTTT. It encodes CASSPGDDTQYF.

This clonotype was picked up a small number of times. The genes are TRBV27 and TRBJ1-1; the match to TRBD1 covers 9 bases. CDR3 length equals 16 residues. Germline trimming cut 2 bases from V and 3 bases from J; bases unmatched to any gene: 7. Germline V gene sequence: CDR1 MNHEY, CDR2 SMNVEV (reference sequence). CDR3 DNA: TGTGCCAGCAGTTTAGCAGGGACAGGGAGTGACACTGAAGCTTTCTTT. Translation: CASSLAGTGSDTEAFF.